This T cell receptor beta chain was retrieved from a study of T cell responses to AZD1222 COVID-19 vaccine. Sequenced by immunoSEQ multiplex PCR; TCRdb stores in-frame clones only, minus some. This table has 150,000 or so clones, about 93% appearing once. Study outcomes and limitations: In all cases, repertoires were sampled only after the peak T cell response.

On this clone itself: Its antigen is still unknown.

Sequenced here: peripheral blood, sampled on day 0 of AZD1222 vaccination. The TCR originated in an adult in good health.

The CDR3 DNA sequence: TGTGCCAGCAGGTCTTCGGTGGTAGCACCCGGTAACTACGAGCAGTACTTC. It encodes CASRSSVVAPGNYEQYF. This chain joins TRBV13 and TRBJ2-7, with D unclear. V was cut by 6 bases and J by 3 bases, with 24 bases left in between. The germline gives CDR1 PRHDT, CDR2 FYEKMQ (reference sequence). This CDR3 is 17 amino acids long.